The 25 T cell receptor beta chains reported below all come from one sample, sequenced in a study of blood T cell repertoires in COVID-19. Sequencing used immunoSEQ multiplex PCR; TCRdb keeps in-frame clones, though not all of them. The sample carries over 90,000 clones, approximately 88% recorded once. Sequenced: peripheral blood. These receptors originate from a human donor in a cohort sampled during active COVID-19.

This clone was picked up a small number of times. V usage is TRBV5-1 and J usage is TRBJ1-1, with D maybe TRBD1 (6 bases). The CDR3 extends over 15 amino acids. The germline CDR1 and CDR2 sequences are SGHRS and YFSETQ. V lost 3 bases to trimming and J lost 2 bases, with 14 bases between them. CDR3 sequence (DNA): TGCGCCAGCAGCTATATGACAGGTCCTAACACTGAAGCTTTCTTT. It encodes CASSYMTGPNTEAFF.

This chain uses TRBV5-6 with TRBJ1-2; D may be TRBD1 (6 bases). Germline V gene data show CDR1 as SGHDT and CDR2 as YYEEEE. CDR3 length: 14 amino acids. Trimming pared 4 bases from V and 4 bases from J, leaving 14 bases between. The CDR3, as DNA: TGTGCCAGCAGCATTCAGGGGAAGGGCTATGGCTACACCTTC. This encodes CASSIQGKGYGYTF.

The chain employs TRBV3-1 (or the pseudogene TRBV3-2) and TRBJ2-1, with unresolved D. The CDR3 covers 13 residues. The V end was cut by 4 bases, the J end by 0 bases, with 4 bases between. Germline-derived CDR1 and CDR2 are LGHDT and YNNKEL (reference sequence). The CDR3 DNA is TGTGCCAGCAGCCCGTACTCCTACAATGAGCAGTTCTTC. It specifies CASSPYSYNEQFF.

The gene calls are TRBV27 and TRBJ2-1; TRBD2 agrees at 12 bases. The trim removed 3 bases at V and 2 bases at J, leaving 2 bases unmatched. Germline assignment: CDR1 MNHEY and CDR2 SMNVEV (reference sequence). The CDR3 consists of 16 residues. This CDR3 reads CASSFTSGGPYNEQFF. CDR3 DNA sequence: TGTGCCAGCAGTTTTACTAGCGGGGGGCCCTACAATGAGCAGTTCTTC.

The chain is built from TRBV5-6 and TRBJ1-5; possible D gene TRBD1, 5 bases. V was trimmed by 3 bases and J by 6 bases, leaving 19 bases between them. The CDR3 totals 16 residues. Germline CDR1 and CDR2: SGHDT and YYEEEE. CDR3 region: CASSSTRMGLFQPQHF. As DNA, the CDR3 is TGTGCCAGCAGCTCGACCAGGATGGGGCTCTTTCAGCCCCAGCATTTT.

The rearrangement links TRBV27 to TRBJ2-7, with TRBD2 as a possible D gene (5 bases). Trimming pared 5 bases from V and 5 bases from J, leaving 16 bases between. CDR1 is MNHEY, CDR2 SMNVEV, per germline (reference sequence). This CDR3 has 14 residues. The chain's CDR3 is CASSLGVPPHEQYF. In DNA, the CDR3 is TGTGCCAGCAGTCTCGGGGTACCCCCCCACGAGCAGTACTTC.

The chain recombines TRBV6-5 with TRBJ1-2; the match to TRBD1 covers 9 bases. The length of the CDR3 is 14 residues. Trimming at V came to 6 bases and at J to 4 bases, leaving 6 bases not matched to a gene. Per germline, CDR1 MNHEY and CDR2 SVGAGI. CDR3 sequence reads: CASRRWTGVYGYTF. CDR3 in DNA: TGTGCCAGCAGAAGGTGGACAGGGGTCTATGGCTACACCTTC.

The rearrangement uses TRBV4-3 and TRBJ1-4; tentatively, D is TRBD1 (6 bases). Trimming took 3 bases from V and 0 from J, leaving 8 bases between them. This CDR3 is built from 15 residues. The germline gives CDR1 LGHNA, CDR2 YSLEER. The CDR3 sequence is CASSHRQATNEKLFF. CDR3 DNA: TGCGCCAGCAGCCACAGACAGGCAACTAATGAAAAACTGTTTTTT.

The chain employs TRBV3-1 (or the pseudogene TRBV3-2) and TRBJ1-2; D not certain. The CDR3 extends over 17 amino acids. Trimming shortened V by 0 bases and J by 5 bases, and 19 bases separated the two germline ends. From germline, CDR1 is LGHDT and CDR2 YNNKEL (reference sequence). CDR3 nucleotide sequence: TGTGCCAGCAGCCAAGATCGGAGTGGAGGGAGAATTTATGGCTACACCTTC. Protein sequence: CASSQDRSGGRIYGYTF.

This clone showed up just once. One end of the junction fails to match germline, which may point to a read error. The CDR3 spells CASSILGTVYAQYF. CDR3 in DNA: TGTGCCAGTAGTATCCTCGGGACAGTATACGCGCAGTACTTC. V is TRBV19 and J is TRBJ2-7; 7 bases line up with TRBD1. CDR1 LNHDA and CDR2 SQIVND come from the germline V gene (reference sequence). The CDR3 runs to 14 residues.

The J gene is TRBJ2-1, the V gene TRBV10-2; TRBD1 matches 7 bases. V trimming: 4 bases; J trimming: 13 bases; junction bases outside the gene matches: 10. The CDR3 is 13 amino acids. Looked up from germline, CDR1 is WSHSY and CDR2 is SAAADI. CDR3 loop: CASSGGTAHGQFF. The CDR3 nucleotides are TGCGCCAGCAGTGGTGGGACAGCCCATGGTCAGTTCTTC.

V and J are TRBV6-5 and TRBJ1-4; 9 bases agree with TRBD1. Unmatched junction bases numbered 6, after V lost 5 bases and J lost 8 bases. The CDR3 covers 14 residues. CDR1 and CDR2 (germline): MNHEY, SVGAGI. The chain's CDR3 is CASSKTGGTEKLFF. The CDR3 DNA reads TGTGCCAGCAGTAAGACAGGGGGGACCGAAAAACTGTTTTTT.

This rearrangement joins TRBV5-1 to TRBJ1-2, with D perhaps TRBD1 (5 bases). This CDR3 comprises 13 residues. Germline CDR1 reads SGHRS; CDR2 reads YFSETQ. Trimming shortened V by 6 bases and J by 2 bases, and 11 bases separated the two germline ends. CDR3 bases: TGCGCCAGCACCGTGGGGGGGAACTATGGCTACACCTTC. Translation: CASTVGGNYGYTF.

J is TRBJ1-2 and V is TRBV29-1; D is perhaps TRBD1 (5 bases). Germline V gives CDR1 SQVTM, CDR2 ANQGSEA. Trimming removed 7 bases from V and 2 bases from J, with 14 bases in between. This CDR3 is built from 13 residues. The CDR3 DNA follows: TGCAGCGCCAATGGGGGGGTAAACTATGGCTACACCTTC. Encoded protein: CSANGGVNYGYTF.

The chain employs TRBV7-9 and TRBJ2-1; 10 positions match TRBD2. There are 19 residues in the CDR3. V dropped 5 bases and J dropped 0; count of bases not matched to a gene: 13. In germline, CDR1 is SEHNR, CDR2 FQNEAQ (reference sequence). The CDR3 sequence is CASSLQLAGASSSYNEQFF. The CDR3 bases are TGTGCCAGCAGCCTCCAGCTAGCGGGGGCCTCGAGCTCCTACAATGAGCAGTTCTTC.

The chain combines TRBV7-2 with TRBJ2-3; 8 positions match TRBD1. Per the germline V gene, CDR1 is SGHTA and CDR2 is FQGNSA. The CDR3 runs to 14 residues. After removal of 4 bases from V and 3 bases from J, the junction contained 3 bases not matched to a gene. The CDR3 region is CASSYGQGTDTQYF. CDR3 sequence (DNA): TGTGCCAGCAGCTACGGACAGGGTACAGATACGCAGTATTTT.

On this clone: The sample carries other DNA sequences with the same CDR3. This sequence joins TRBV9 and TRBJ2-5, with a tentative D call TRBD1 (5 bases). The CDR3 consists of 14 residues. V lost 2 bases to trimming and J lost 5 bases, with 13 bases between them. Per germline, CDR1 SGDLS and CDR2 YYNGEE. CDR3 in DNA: TGTGCCAGCAGCGTGGGCAGGGCGAGGGAGACCCAGTACTTC. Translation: CASSVGRARETQYF.

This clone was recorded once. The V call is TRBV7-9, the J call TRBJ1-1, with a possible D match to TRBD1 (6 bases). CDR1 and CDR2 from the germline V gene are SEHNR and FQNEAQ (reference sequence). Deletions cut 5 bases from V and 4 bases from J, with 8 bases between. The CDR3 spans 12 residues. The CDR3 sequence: CASSQDSTEAFF. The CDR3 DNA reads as TGTGCCAGCAGCCAGGACAGCACTGAAGCTTTCTTT.

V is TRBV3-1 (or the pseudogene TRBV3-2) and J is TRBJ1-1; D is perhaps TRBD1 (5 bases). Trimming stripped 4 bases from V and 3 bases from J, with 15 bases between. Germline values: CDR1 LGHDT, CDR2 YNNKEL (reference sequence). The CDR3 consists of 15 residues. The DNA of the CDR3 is TGTGCCAGCAGCCCTCTTAGGGAGGGGCACACTGAAGCTTTCTTT. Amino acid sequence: CASSPLREGHTEAFF.

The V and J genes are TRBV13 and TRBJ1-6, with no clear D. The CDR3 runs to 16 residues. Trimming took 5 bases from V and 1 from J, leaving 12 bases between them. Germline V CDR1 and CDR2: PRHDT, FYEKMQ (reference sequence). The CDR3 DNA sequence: TGTGCCAGCAGCCAGGTGGATGGATCCTATAATTCACCCCTCCACTTT. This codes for CASSQVDGSYNSPLHF.

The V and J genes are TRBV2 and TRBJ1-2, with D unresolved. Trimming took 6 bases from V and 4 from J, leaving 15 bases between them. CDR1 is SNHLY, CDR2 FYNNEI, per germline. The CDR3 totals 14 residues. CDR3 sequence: CASRIDSVFYGYTF. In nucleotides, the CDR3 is TGTGCCAGCAGGATAGACTCCGTCTTCTATGGCTACACCTTC.

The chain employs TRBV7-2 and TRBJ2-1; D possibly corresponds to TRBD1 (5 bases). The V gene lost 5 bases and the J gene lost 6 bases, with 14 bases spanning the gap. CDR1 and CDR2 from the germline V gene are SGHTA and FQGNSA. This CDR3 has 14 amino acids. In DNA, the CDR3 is TGTGCCAGCAGCCCCAGGGCCTGGGTCAATGAGCAGTTCTTC. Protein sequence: CASSPRAWVNEQFF.

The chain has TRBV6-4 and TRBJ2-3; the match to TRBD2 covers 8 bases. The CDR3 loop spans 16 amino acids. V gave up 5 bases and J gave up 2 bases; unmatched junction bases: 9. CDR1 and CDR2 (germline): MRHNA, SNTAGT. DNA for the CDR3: TGTGCCAGCAGTCTGCATACTAGCGGAGACACAGATACGCAGTATTTT. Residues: CASSLHTSGDTDTQYF.

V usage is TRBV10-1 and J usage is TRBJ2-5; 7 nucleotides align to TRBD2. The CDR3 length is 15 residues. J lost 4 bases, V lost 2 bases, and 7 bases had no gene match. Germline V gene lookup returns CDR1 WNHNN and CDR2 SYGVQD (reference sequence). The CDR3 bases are TGCGCCAGCAGTGAGGCACTGGGAGGGCTAGAGACCCAGTACTTC. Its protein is CASSEALGGLETQYF.

CDR3 protein: CASSEASNSYEQYF. The CDR3 nucleotides read TGTGCCAGCAGTGAAGCGAGTAATTCCTACGAGCAGTACTTC. This chain uses TRBV6-1 with TRBJ2-7; D is unresolved. The length of the CDR3 is 14 residues. Per germline, CDR1 MNHNS and CDR2 SASEGT. Trimming cost V 0 bases and J 1 base, with 7 bases left between them.